This T cell receptor beta chain was profiled in a study of control samples from healthy donors and cancer patients. Trimming stripped 0 bases from V and 4 bases from J, with 10 bases between. CDR1 is SGHRS and CDR2 is YFSETQ in the germline V gene. The CDR3 totals 14 residues. The table came from immunoSEQ multiplex PCR; TCRdb's copy has only in-frame clones and leaves some out. The data contain more than 110,000 clones, about nine tenths of them singletons. Sequenced input: blood. This TCR was sampled from a woman aged 25 to 39 in good health. The chain recombines TRBV5-1 with TRBJ1-2; a possible D gene is TRBD1 (6 bases). The CDR3 coding sequence is TGCGCCAGCAGCTTGGAGCAGGGGATCTATGGCTACACCTTC. Amino acid sequence: CASSLEQGIYGYTF.